This T cell receptor (beta chain) originates from a study of identical twins. V dropped 2 bases and J dropped 16 bases, with 15 bases sitting between them. CDR1 is SGHTA, CDR2 FQGTGA, per germline. CDR3 length equals 13 residues. This clonotype appeared many times. TCRdb ran MiXCR on the 5' RACE reads and lists one entry per CDR3 protein. The profile shows around 280,000 distinct CDR3 sequences, approximately 8.5% of them singletons. Separately, the same data were catalogued under a study of yellow fever vaccine responses in identical twins. Per that study: Twins' vaccine T cell response reportedly seemed partly convergent, partly personalized.

The receptor was isolated from a woman between 18 and 29 years old in good health. The specimen sequenced was memory (CD45RO+) T cells sorted from blood. The chain combines TRBV7-3 with TRBJ1-6, with D hard to call. The CDR3 sequence is CASSLDYDGRLHF. CDR3 DNA: TGTGCCAGCAGCTTAGATTACGACGGGAGGCTCCACTTT.